The 2 T cell receptor beta chains listed next were all sequenced from one sample in a study of T cell clonotyping in hematopoietic cell transplantation. Sequenced by immunoSEQ multiplex PCR; TCRdb stores in-frame clones only, minus some. The data contain around 40,000 clones, roughly 96% of them singletons. Time point reported: recipient sample about 28 days before transplant, after cytoreduction. The source material was peripheral blood mononuclear cells, sampled before stem cell transplant. Receptors were obtained from a man in his forties or fifties with chronic myeloid leukemia. Some clones in this sample may be carry-over from other donors' samples.

The chain employs TRBV4-1 and TRBJ1-2; the D is unclear. The ends were cut back, 4 bases at V and 4 bases at J, with 19 bases in the middle. Germline CDR1 MGHRA, CDR2 YSYEKL. The CDR3 extends over 16 amino acids. CDR3 sequence reads: CASSLARADMGYGYTF. CDR3 coding DNA: TGCGCCAGCAGCCTCGCCCGGGCCGATATGGGCTATGGCTACACCTTC.

J is TRBJ2-3 and V is TRBV7-2; 8 bases match TRBD2. Unmatched junction bases numbered 3, after V lost 4 bases and J lost 3 bases. The CDR3 totals 14 residues. Germline values: CDR1 SGHTA, CDR2 FQGNSA. This chain's CDR3 is CASSSGLATDTQYF. In DNA form, the CDR3 reads TGTGCCAGCAGCTCTGGACTAGCTACAGATACGCAGTATTTT. The variable domain in full, with the rest retrieved from reference TRBV7-2 and TRBJ2-3, is GAGVSQSPSNKVTEKGKDVELRCDPISGHTALYWYRQSLGQGLEFLIYFQGNSAPDKSGLPSDRFSAERTGGSVSTLTIQRTQQEDSAVYLCASSSGLATDTQYFGPGTRLTVL.